These 11 T cell receptor beta chains share one sample of origin, sequenced in a study of blood T cell repertoires in COVID-19. Produced via immunoSEQ multiplex PCR; TCRdb's table is partial and in-frame only. The sample consists of around 140,000 clones, 75% to 90% of them appearing once. The sequenced material came from peripheral blood. The receptors originated from a man between 18 and 29 years old with COVID-19, enrolled during active disease.

The J gene is TRBJ2-6, the V gene TRBV5-8, with D tentatively TRBD2 (5 bases). This CDR3 spans 15 amino acids. The V gene's germline CDR1 is SGHTS and CDR2 YDEGEE. The germline V and J ends were trimmed by 2 bases and 4 bases, with 10 bases remaining between them. CDR3 region: CASSFRDSGANVLTF. In nucleotides, the CDR3 is TGTGCCAGCAGCTTCCGGGATTCCGGGGCCAACGTCCTGACTTTC. Variable domain in full (rest from reference TRBV5-8 and TRBJ2-6): EAGVTQSPTHLIKTRGQQATLRCSPISGHTSVYWYQQALGLGLQFLLWYDEGEERNRGNFPPRFSGRQFPNYSSELNVNALELEDSALYLCASSFRDSGANVLTFGAGSRLTVL.

This chain joins TRBV6-5 and TRBJ2-5, with TRBD1 matching 9 bases. The CDR3 consists of 14 residues. J was trimmed by 4 bases and V by 6 bases; bases with no gene match: 6. CDR1 is MNHEY and CDR2 is SVGAGI in the germline V gene. Here the CDR3 reads CASSFGQGSETQYF. CDR3 bases: TGTGCCAGCAGCTTCGGACAGGGGTCAGAGACCCAGTACTTC.

The gene calls are TRBV7-2 and TRBJ2-1, with TRBD2 matching over 7 bases. Per the germline V gene, CDR1 is SGHTA and CDR2 is FQGNSA. The CDR3 extends over 16 amino acids. Trimming at V came to 0 bases and at J to 2 bases, leaving 4 bases not matched to a gene. The CDR3 DNA is TGTGCCAGCAGCTTAGCGCCCGGGAGGCCCTACAATGAGCAGTTCTTC. Its protein product is CASSLAPGRPYNEQFF.

V and J are TRBV28 and TRBJ1-3, with 8 bases matching TRBD1. This CDR3 comprises 15 residues. Per germline, CDR1 MDHEN and CDR2 SYDVKM. With 6 bases clipped from V and 4 bases from J, the junction kept 8 bases outside the gene matches. CDR3 region: CASSSNRGTGNTIYF. The CDR3 nucleotides are TGTGCCAGCAGCTCAAACAGGGGGACGGGAAACACCATATATTTT.

V usage is TRBV9 and J usage is TRBJ2-1; 14 bases are shared with TRBD2. J was trimmed by 7 bases and V by 0 bases; bases with no gene match: 0. Looked up from germline, CDR1 is SGDLS and CDR2 is YYNGEE. This CDR3 has 15 amino acids. This CDR3 reads CASSVGTSGRNEQFF. The CDR3, as DNA: TGTGCCAGCAGCGTAGGGACTAGCGGGAGGAATGAGCAGTTCTTC.

This clone was observed a single time. This sequence joins TRBV7-2 and TRBJ2-7; 7 nucleotides line up with TRBD2. This CDR3 contains 15 residues. The V segment lost 0 bases and the J segment 7 bases; nucleotides outside the gene matches: 9. Germline V gene sequence: CDR1 SGHTA, CDR2 FQGNSA. This CDR3 is CASSLAPQRGGEQYF. The CDR3 DNA follows: TGTGCCAGCAGCTTAGCGCCCCAGCGGGGTGGTGAGCAGTACTTC.

With regard to this clone: One junction end does not reproduce the germline sequence, and a read error may be involved. The chain has TRBV29-1 and TRBJ2-7; 9 nucleotides line up with TRBD1. There are 10 residues in the CDR3. Germline V gene sequence: CDR1 SQVTM, CDR2 ANQGSEA. The CDR3 DNA sequence: TGCAGCGTGACGAACAGGGGGCTACCCTTC. Protein sequence: CSVTNRGLPF.

This clone is a singleton in its sample. This chain joins TRBV9 and TRBJ2-2, with TRBD1 as a possible D gene (5 bases). Germline V gene lookup returns CDR1 SGDLS and CDR2 YYNGEE. V was clipped by 0 bases and J by 4 bases, with 13 bases between them. The CDR3 spans 16 residues. DNA for the CDR3: TGTGCCAGCAGCGTAGATTCAGGGAACCCCACCGGGGAGCTGTTTTTT. Protein: CASSVDSGNPTGELFF.

This chain uses TRBV28 with TRBJ2-7; D is undetermined. The CDR3 is made up of 15 amino acids. Trimming pared 5 bases from V and 3 bases from J, leaving 17 bases between. CDR1 and CDR2 (germline): MDHEN, SYDVKM. CDR3: CASSPTSDKNYEQYF. The CDR3 bases are TGTGCCAGCAGTCCCACTTCAGACAAGAACTACGAGCAGTACTTC.

The J gene is TRBJ2-1, the V gene TRBV18; 7 nucleotides line up with TRBD1. V lost 8 bases, J lost 15 bases, and 16 bases stayed unmatched. Germline-derived CDR1 and CDR2 are KGHSH and LQKENI. This CDR3 has 13 residues. CDR3 in amino acids: CASADRQVDRPFF. In DNA form, the CDR3 reads TGTGCCAGCGCGGACAGGCAGGTTGATCGTCCGTTCTTC.

This sequence joins TRBV18 and TRBJ2-7, with a possible D match to TRBD2 (6 bases). V gave up 1 base and J gave up 3 bases, with 16 bases separating them. The V gene's germline CDR1 is KGHSH and CDR2 LQKENI. This CDR3 spans 16 amino acids. The CDR3 region has the DNA TGTGCCAGCTCACCACGGTTGCGGGGCGAGGACTACGAGCAGTACTTC. It yields the protein CASSPRLRGEDYEQYF. Together with reference TRBV18 and TRBJ2-7, the CDR3 gives the full variable domain: NAGVMQNPRHLVRRRGQEARLRCSPMKGHSHVYWYRQLPEEGLKFMVYLQKENIIDESGMPKERFSAEFPKEGPSILRIQQVVRGDSAAYFCASSPRLRGEDYEQYFGPGTRLTVT.